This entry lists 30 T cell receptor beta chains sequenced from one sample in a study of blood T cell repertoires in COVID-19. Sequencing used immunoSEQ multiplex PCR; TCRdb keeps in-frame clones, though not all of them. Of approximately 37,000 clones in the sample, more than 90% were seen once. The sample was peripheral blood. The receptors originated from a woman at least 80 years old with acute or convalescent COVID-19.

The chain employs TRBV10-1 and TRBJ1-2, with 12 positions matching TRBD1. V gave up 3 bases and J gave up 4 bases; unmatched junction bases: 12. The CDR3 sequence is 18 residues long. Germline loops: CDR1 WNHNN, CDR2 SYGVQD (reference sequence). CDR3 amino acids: CASSEGGDRGLWSYGYTF. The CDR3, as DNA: TGCGCCAGCAGTGAAGGGGGGGACAGGGGGCTTTGGAGCTATGGCTACACCTTC.

CDR3 amino acids: CASSPAVAYEQYF. The CDR3 DNA is TGTGCCAGCAGCCCTGCGGTGGCCTACGAGCAGTACTTC. The chain couples TRBV3-1 (or the pseudogene TRBV3-2) to TRBJ2-7; no firm D call. Per germline, CDR1 LGHDT and CDR2 YNNKEL (reference sequence). The CDR3 extends over 13 amino acids. The germline V and J ends were trimmed by 4 bases and 2 bases, with 9 bases remaining between them.

The CDR3 sequence: CGSGQGGYGYTF. The CDR3 nucleotides read TGTGGCTCGGGACAGGGGGGCTATGGCTACACCTTC. The chain joins TRBV12-3 or TRBV12-4 to TRBJ1-2; 11 bases map to TRBD1. The CDR3 is made up of 12 amino acids.

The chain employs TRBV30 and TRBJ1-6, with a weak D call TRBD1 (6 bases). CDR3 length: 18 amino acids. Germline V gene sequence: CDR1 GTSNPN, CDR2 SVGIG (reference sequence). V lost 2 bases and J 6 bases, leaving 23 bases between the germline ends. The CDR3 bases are TGTGCCTGGAGTCCTACCGGGACAATCCCCCGTAGTAATTCACCCCTCCACTTT. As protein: CAWSPTGTIPRSNSPLHF.

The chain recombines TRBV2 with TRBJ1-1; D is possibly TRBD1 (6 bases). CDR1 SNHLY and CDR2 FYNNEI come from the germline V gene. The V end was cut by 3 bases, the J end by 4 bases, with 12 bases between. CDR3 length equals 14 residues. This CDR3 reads CASSEAGELTEAFF. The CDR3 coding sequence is TGTGCCAGCAGTGAGGCAGGGGAGCTCACTGAAGCTTTCTTT.

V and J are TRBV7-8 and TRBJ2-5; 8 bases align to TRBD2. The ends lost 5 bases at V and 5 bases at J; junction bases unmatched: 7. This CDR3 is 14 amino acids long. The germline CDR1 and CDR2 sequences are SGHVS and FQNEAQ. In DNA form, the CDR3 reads TGTGCCAGCAGCCAGGTCCGGACTAGCGAGACCCAGTACTTC. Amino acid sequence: CASSQVRTSETQYF. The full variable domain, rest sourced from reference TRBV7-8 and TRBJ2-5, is GAGVSQSPRYKVAKRGQDVALRCDPISGHVSLFWYQQALGQGPEFLTYFQNEAQLDKSGLPSDRFFAERPEGSVSTLKIQRTQQEDSAVYLCASSQVRTSETQYFGPGTRLLVL.

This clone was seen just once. CDR3: CASSSTDYGYTF. CDR3 coding DNA: TGTGCCAGCAGCTCAACAGACTATGGCTACACCTTC. V gene TRBV7-2 combines with J gene TRBJ1-2; D not resolved. V was cut by 4 bases and J by 3 bases, with 6 bases left in between. Germline V gene lookup returns CDR1 SGHTA and CDR2 FQGNSA. CDR3 size: 12 residues.

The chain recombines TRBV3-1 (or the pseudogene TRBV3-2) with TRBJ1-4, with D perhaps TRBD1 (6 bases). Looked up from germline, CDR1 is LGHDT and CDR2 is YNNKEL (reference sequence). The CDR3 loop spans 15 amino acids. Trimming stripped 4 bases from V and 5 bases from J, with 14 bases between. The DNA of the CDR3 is TGTGCCAGCAGCCCCTGGGGACACCTGAATGAAAAACTGTTTTTT. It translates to CASSPWGHLNEKLFF.

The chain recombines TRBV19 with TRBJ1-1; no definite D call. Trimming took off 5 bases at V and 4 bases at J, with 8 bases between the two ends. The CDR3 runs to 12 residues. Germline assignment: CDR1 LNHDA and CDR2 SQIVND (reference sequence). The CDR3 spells CASSGRATEAFF. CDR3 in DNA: TGTGCCAGTAGTGGGAGGGCCACTGAAGCTTTCTTT.

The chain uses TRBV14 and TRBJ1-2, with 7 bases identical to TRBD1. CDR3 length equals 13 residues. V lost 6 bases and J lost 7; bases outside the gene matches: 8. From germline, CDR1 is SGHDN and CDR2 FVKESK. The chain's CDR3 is CASRRTGIIGYTF. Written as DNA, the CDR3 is TGTGCCAGCAGACGGACAGGCATAATTGGCTACACCTTC.

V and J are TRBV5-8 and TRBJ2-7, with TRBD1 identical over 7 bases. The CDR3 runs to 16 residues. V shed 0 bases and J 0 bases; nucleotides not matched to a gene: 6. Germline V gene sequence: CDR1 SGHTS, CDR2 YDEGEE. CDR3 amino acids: CASSLGGGQASYEQYF. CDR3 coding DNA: TGTGCCAGCAGCTTGGGGGGTGGACAGGCCTCCTACGAGCAGTACTTC.

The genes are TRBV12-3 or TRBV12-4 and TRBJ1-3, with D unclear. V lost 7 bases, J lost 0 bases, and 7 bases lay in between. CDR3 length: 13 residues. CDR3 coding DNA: TGTGCCAGCAATCCCAGCTCTGGAAACACCATATATTTT. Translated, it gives CASNPSSGNTIYF.

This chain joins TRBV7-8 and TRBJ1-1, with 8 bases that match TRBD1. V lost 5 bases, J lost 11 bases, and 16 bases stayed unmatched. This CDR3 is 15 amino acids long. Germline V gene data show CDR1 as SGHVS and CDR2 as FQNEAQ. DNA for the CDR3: TGTGCCAGCAGCCGCGAAGGCGGCAGGGGGCGCGAGGCTTTCTTT. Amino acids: CASSREGGRGREAFF.

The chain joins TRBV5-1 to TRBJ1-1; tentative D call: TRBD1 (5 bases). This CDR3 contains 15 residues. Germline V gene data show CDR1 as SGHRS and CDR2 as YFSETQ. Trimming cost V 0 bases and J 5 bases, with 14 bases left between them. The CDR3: CASSLEGRGLTEAFF. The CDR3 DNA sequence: TGCGCCAGCAGCTTGGAGGGGAGGGGACTTACTGAAGCTTTCTTT.

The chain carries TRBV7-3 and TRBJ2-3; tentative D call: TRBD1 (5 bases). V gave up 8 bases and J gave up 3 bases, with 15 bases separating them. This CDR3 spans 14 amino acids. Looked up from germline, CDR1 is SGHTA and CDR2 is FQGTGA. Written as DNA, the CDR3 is TGTGCCAGCCGGTCAGGGCCTACTACAGATACGCAGTATTTT. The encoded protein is CASRSGPTTDTQYF.

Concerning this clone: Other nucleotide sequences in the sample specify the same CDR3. The CDR3 bases are TGTGCCAGCAGTTTAAACACAGGGGAAAAACTGTTTTTT. This translates into CASSLNTGEKLFF. The chain carries TRBV12-3 or TRBV12-4 and TRBJ1-4, with a tentative D call TRBD1 (6 bases). V gave up 2 bases and J gave up 8 bases, with 9 bases separating them. This CDR3 has 13 amino acids.

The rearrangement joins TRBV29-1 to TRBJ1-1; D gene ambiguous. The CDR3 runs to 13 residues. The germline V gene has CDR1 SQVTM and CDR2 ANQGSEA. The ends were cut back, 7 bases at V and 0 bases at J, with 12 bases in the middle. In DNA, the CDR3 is TGCAGCGGGGCGGGAGACATGAACACTGAAGCTTTCTTT. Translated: CSGAGDMNTEAFF.

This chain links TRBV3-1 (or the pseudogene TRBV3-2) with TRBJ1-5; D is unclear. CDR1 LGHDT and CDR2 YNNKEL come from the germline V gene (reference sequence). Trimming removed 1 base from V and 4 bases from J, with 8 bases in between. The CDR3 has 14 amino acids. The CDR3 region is CASSQASGNQPQHF. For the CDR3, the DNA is TGTGCCAGCAGCCAAGCCAGCGGAAATCAGCCCCAGCATTTT.

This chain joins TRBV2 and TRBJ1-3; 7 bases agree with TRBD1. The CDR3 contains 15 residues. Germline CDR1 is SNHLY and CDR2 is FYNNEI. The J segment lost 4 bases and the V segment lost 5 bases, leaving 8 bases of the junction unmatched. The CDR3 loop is CASSRDSISGNTIYF. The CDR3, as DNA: TGTGCCAGCAGTCGGGACAGCATATCAGGAAACACCATATATTTT. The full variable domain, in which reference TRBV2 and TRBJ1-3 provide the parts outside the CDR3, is EPEVTQTPSHQVTQMGQEVILRCVPISNHLYFYWYRQILGQKVEFLVSFYNNEISEKSEIFDDQFSVERPDGSNFTLKIRSTKLEDSAMYFCASSRDSISGNTIYFGEGSWLTVV.

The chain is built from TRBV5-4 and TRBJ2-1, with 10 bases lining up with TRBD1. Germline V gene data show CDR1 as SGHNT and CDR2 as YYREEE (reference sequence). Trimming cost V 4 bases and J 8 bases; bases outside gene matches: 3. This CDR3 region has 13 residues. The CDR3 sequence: CASSLGQGDEQFF. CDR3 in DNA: TGTGCCAGCAGCCTAGGACAGGGGGATGAGCAGTTCTTC.

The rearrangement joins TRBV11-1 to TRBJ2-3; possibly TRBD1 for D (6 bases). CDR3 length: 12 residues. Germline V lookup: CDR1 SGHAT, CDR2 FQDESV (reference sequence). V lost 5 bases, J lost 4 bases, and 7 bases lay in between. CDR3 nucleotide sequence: TGTGCCAGCAGCAAGGGGGCAGATACGCAGTATTTT. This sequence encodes CASSKGADTQYF.

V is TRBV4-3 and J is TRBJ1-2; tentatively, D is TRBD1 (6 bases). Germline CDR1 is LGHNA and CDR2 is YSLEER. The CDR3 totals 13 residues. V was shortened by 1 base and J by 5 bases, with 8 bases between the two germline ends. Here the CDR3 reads CASSQGGGYGYTF. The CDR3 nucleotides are TGCGCCAGCAGCCAAGGAGGGGGTTATGGCTACACCTTC.

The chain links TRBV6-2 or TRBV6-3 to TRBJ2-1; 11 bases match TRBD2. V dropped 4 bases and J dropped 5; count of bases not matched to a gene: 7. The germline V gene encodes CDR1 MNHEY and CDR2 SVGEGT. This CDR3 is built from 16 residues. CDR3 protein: CASSSHSGGANNEQFF. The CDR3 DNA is TGTGCCAGCAGTTCCCATAGCGGGGGGGCCAACAATGAGCAGTTCTTC.

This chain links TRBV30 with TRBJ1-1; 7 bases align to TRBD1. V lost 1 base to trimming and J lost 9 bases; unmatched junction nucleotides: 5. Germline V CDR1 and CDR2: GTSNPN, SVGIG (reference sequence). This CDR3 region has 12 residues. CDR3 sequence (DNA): TGTGCCTGGAGTGAACAGACAGGGAAAGCTTTCTTT. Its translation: CAWSEQTGKAFF.

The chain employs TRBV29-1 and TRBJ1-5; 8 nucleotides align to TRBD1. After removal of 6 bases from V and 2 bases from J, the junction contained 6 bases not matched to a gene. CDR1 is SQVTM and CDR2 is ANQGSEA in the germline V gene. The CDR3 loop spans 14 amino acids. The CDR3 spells CSVQGAGGNQPQHF. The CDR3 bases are TGCAGCGTCCAGGGGGCAGGAGGCAATCAGCCCCAGCATTTT.

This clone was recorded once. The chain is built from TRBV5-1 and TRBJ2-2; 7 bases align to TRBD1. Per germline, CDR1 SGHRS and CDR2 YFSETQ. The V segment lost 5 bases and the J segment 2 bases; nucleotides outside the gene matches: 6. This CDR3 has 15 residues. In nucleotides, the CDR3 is TGCGCCAGCAGGACCGGACAGGCCAACACCGGGGAGCTGTTTTTT. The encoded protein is CASRTGQANTGELFF.

The CDR3 loop is CAWSVSRTTLFLYEQYF. CDR3 in DNA: TGTGCCTGGAGTGTGAGCCGGACTACCCTTTTCCTCTACGAGCAGTACTTC. The chain couples TRBV30 to TRBJ2-7; D is possibly TRBD2 (6 bases). Germline V CDR1 and CDR2: GTSNPN, SVGIG (reference sequence). The CDR3 spans 17 residues. The germline V and J ends were trimmed by 0 bases and 3 bases, with 21 bases remaining between them.

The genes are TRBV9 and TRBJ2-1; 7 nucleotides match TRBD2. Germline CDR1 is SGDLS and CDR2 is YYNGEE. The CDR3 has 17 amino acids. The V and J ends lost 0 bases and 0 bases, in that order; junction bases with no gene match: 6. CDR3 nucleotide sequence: TGTGCCAGCAGCGTAGGGGGGAGGGCTAGCTCCTACAATGAGCAGTTCTTC. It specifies CASSVGGRASSYNEQFF.

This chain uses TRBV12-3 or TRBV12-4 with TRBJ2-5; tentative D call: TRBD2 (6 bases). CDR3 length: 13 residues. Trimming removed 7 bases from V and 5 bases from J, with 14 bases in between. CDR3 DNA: TGTGCCAGCACAAAACGGAGGGCCGAGACCCAGTACTTC. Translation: CASTKRRAETQYF.

CDR3 coding DNA: TGTGCCAGCAGTTTATACCAGGGGGGCTATGGCTACACCTTC. Protein product: CASSLYQGGYGYTF. The chain combines TRBV27 with TRBJ1-2; TRBD1 aligns across 7 bases. This CDR3 contains 14 residues. Germline loops: CDR1 MNHEY, CDR2 SMNVEV (reference sequence). V lost 1 base to trimming and J lost 4 bases; unmatched junction nucleotides: 3.